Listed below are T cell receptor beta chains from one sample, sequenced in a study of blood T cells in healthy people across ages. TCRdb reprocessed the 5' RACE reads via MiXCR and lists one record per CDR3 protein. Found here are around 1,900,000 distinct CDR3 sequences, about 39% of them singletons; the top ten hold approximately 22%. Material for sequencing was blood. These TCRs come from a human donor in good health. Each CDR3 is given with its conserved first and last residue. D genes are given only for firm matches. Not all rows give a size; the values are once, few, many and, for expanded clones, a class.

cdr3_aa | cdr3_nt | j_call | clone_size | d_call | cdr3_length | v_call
CASSYGGEYNEQFF | TGTGCCAGCAGCTACGGGGGGGAATACAATGAGCAGTTCTTC | TRBJ2-1 | NA | TRBD2 | 14 | TRBV7-3
CASSSNGANVLTF | TGCGCCAGCAGCTCTAACGGGGCCAACGTCCTGACTTTC | TRBJ2-6 | many | NA | 13 | TRBV5-1
CASTQQGAETEQYF | TGTGCCAGCACCCAACAGGGGGCGGAAACCGAGCAGTACTTC | TRBJ2-7 | once | TRBD1 | 14 | TRBV6-6
CASSTGVMSSYNEQFF | TGTGCCAGCAGTACAGGTGTAATGAGCTCCTACAATGAGCAGTTCTTC | TRBJ2-1 | few | NA | 16 | TRBV28
CASSQVLTRPEAFF | TGCGCCAGCAGCCAAGTTTTGACCAGGCCTGAAGCTTTCTTT | TRBJ1-1 | NA | NA | 14 | TRBV4-3
CSARGTINPKYF | TGCAGTGCTAGAGGGACAATAAACCCAAAGTACTTC | TRBJ2-4 | few | NA | 12 | TRBV20-1
CSGLKGSNEKLFF | TGCAGCGGTTTGAAGGGGTCTAATGAAAAACTGTTTTTT | TRBJ1-4 | few | NA | 13 | TRBV29-1
CASSGSGPGGHEQYF | TGTGCCAGCAGCGGCTCCGGGCCGGGGGGGCACGAGCAGTACTTC | TRBJ2-7 | NA | TRBD2 | 15 | TRBV9
CASSYFSGGENNEQFF | TGTGCCAGCAGTTACTTTAGCGGGGGGGAGAACAATGAGCAGTTCTTC | TRBJ2-1 | NA | TRBD2 | 16 | TRBV6-2/TRBV6-3
CSARKTGRSSYNEQFF | TGCAGTGCTAGGAAGACAGGGAGAAGCTCCTACAATGAGCAGTTCTTC | TRBJ2-1 | many | TRBD1 | 16 | TRBV20-1
CSARDQKRGSYNEQYF | TGCAGTGCTAGAGATCAGAAGCGGGGGTCCTACAATGAGCAGTACTTC | TRBJ2-5 | NA | TRBD2 | 16 | TRBV20-1
CASSFYRGQGQPQHF | TGTGCCAGCAGTTTTTACAGGGGGCAGGGTCAGCCCCAGCATTTT | TRBJ1-5 | NA | TRBD1 | 15 | TRBV12-3/TRBV12-4
CASSLAGGEQFF | TGCGCCAGCAGCTTGGCGGGGGGCGAGCAGTTCTTC | TRBJ2-1 | many | NA | 12 | TRBV5-1
CASSPYLGQGSYNEQFF | TGTGCCAGCTCACCCTATCTAGGACAGGGATCCTACAATGAGCAGTTCTTC | TRBJ2-1 | NA | TRBD1 | 17 | TRBV18
CASRHSGGGPRGYTF | TGTGCCAGCAGACACTCCGGTGGGGGACCGCGCGGCTACACCTTC | TRBJ1-2 | once | NA | 15 | TRBV7-8
CASSLGTGELFF | TGTGCCAGCAGCTTAGGGACCGGGGAGCTGTTTTTT | TRBJ2-2 | many | NA | 12 | TRBV12-3/TRBV12-4
CASRVGAISGGYTF | TGTGCCAGCCGGGTCGGGGCAATCTCCGGTGGCTACACCTTC | TRBJ1-2 | few | NA | 14 | TRBV6-5
CASSDYRGRAFF | TGTGCCAGCAGCGATTACAGGGGGCGAGCTTTCTTT | TRBJ1-1 | NA | TRBD1 | 12 | TRBV6-5
CSVEKLPEAFF | TGCAGCGTTGAAAAGCTACCTGAAGCTTTCTTT | TRBJ1-1 | few | NA | 11 | TRBV29-1